The next 20 T cell receptor beta chains were all read from a single sample in a study of T cells in Graves' hyperthyroidism and ophthalmopathy. The investigators amplified TCR beta CDR3 regions from RNA transcripts. With the HTBI primer set, the TCR CDR3 went through a first round of RT-PCR. Via MiXCR, TCRdb re-called the multiplex PCR reads, giving one row per CDR3 protein. The sample lists more than 300,000 distinct CDR3 sequences, approximately 18% seen once, with 40% in the top ten. Sequencing was done on a sample of blood. All receptors come from a man younger than 35 with Graves' ophthalmopathy.

There are a few counts of this clonotype. The V and J genes are TRBV19 and TRBJ1-5; D possibly corresponds to TRBD1 (6 bases). The CDR3 has 16 amino acids. Germline CDR1 reads LNHDA; CDR2 reads SQIVND (reference sequence). V lost 2 bases and J 1 base, leaving 12 bases between the germline ends. The CDR3, as DNA: TGTGCCAGTAGTATACAGGGGTACCCGAGCAATCAGCCCCAGCATTTT. Its protein is CASSIQGYPSNQPQHF.

The chain uses TRBV9 and TRBJ2-1; 10 positions agree with TRBD2. The length of the CDR3 is 16 residues. V was pared by 0 bases and J by 5 bases, with 5 bases of the junction left unmatched. The germline V gene encodes CDR1 SGDLS and CDR2 YYNGEE. CDR3 sequence: CASSVGEGTSDNEQFF. CDR3 DNA: TGTGCCAGCAGCGTAGGAGAGGGGACTAGCGACAATGAGCAGTTCTTC. Variable domain in full (rest from reference TRBV9 and TRBJ2-1): DSGVTQTPKHLITATGQRVTLRCSPRSGDLSVYWYQQSLDQGLQFLIQYYNGEERAKGNILERFSAQQFPDLHSELNLSSLELGDSALYFCASSVGEGTSDNEQFFGPGTRLTVL.

This clonotype came up many times. V gene TRBV5-1 combines with J gene TRBJ1-6; 9 bases map to TRBD1. Germline V lookup: CDR1 SGHRS, CDR2 YFSETQ. The V gene end was trimmed by 0 bases and the J gene end by 14 bases; junction bases not matched to a gene: 6. The CDR3 is 14 residues long. This chain's CDR3 is CASSLETGGRALHF. The CDR3 DNA follows: TGCGCCAGCAGCTTGGAGACAGGGGGTCGGGCCCTCCACTTT.

This sequence joins TRBV28 and TRBJ1-4, with D perhaps matching TRBD1 (6 bases). The germline V gene has CDR1 MDHEN and CDR2 SYDVKM. The CDR3 loop spans 15 amino acids. V shed 4 bases and J shed 3 bases, with 12 bases lying between them. The CDR3 DNA reads TGTGCCAGCAGTTACACAGGGTCATCTAATGAAAAACTGTTTTTT. Encoded protein: CASSYTGSSNEKLFF.

The sample holds many counts of this clonotype. This sequence joins TRBV28 and TRBJ2-1, with TRBD2 identical over 8 bases. The CDR3 is 15 amino acids. Germline loops: CDR1 MDHEN, CDR2 SYDVKM. The V and J ends lost 6 bases and 6 bases, in that order; junction bases with no gene match: 10. The CDR3 spells CASRGASGGINEQFF. In nucleotides, the CDR3 is TGTGCCAGCAGGGGTGCGAGCGGGGGAATCAATGAGCAGTTCTTC.

CDR3 nucleotides: TGTGCCAGCAGTGAACACCATAGCAATCAGCCCCAGCATTTT. Translated, it gives CASSEHHSNQPQHF. The chain links TRBV6-1 to TRBJ1-5; D call uncertain. CDR1 MNHNS and CDR2 SASEGT come from the germline V gene. The V end lost 2 bases, the J end lost 0 bases, and 5 bases lay between the germline ends. The CDR3 totals 14 residues.

This clonotype was observed at least ten times. J is TRBJ2-7 and V is TRBV11-2; 7 nucleotides match TRBD1. Germline CDR1 and CDR2: SGHAT and FQNNGV. This CDR3 contains 14 residues. Losses at the gene ends were 3 bases for V and 3 bases for J; bases not matched to a gene: 5. The CDR3 is CASSLDRQSYEQYF. CDR3 DNA sequence: TGTGCCAGCAGCTTGGACAGGCAGAGCTACGAGCAGTACTTC.

In its sample, this clonotype was seen many times. The CDR3: CASRVELAGGPGELFF. The CDR3 region has the DNA TGTGCCAGCAGGGTAGAACTAGCGGGGGGGCCCGGGGAGCTGTTTTTT. The chain recombines TRBV2 with TRBJ2-2; 13 nucleotides match TRBD2. Per the germline V gene, CDR1 is SNHLY and CDR2 is FYNNEI. The CDR3 covers 16 residues. J lost 6 bases, V lost 6 bases, and 7 bases had no gene match. Complete variable domain (other parts from reference TRBV2 and TRBJ2-2): EPEVTQTPSHQVTQMGQEVILRCVPISNHLYFYWYRQILGQKVEFLVSFYNNEISEKSEIFDDQFSVERPDGSNFTLKIRSTKLEDSAMYFCASRVELAGGPGELFFGEGSRLTVL.

This clonotype was seen repeatedly, ten times or more. CDR3 coding DNA: TGCAGTGCTAGAGATTCGCAAGGGGGAGAATATCCAGAAGCTTTCTTT. This translates into CSARDSQGGEYPEAFF. The chain carries TRBV20-1 and TRBJ1-1; perhaps TRBD1 as D (6 bases). This CDR3 has 16 residues. The germline CDR1 and CDR2 sequences are DFQATT and SNEGSKA (reference sequence). The V end lost 0 bases, the J end lost 8 bases, and 22 bases lay between the germline ends.

This clonotype was recorded at least ten times. The genes are TRBV5-1 and TRBJ2-1; D is tentatively TRBD1 or TRBD2 (5 bases each). This CDR3 region has 13 residues. The ends were cut back, 2 bases at V and 7 bases at J, with 10 bases in the middle. Germline lookup yields CDR1 SGHRS and CDR2 YFSETQ. The CDR3 sequence is CASSFGTGNEQFF. CDR3 in DNA: TGCGCCAGCAGCTTTGGGACGGGGAATGAGCAGTTCTTC.

The gene calls are TRBV27 and TRBJ2-2; possible D gene TRBD2, 5 bases. CDR1 is MNHEY, CDR2 SMNVEV, per germline (reference sequence). CDR3 length equals 14 residues. Trimming shortened V by 4 bases and J by 3 bases, and 9 bases separated the two germline ends. The CDR3 DNA reads TGTGCCAGCAGTTGGGAGTTGGACACCGGGGAGCTGTTTTTT. Translation: CASSWELDTGELFF.

Only one count was recorded for this clonotype. The gene calls are TRBV20-1 and TRBJ1-2; D is possibly TRBD1 (5 bases). Germline-derived CDR1 and CDR2 are DFQATT and SNEGSKA (reference sequence). V was pared by 6 bases and J by 3 bases, with 17 bases between. The CDR3 is 14 residues long. The CDR3 protein is CSALPQGWDYGYTF. The CDR3 coding sequence is TGCAGTGCCCTCCCGCAGGGTTGGGACTATGGCTACACCTTC.

This clonotype occurred a few times. The chain is built from TRBV4-1 and TRBJ1-2; unclear D gene. CDR3 size: 14 residues. The germline V gene encodes CDR1 MGHRA and CDR2 YSYEKL. Trimming cost V 3 bases and J 4 bases, with 12 bases left between them. The CDR3 DNA is TGCGCCAGCAGCCACCCGGGTCCCGGCTATGGCTACACCTTC. Translation gives CASSHPGPGYGYTF.

This clonotype was found a few times. J is TRBJ2-5 and V is TRBV2; 8 bases line up with TRBD2. V was pared by 8 bases and J by 5 bases, with 13 bases of the junction left unmatched. The germline V gene encodes CDR1 SNHLY and CDR2 FYNNEI. The CDR3 sequence is 15 residues long. The CDR3 sequence is CASWKPGLGVETQYF. CDR3 DNA: TGTGCCAGCTGGAAACCGGGACTAGGAGTCGAGACCCAGTACTTC.

V gene TRBV27 combines with J gene TRBJ2-7; 7 nucleotides agree with TRBD2. J was trimmed by 3 bases and V by 5 bases; bases with no gene match: 10. Germline CDR1 and CDR2: MNHEY and SMNVEV (reference sequence). There are 15 residues in the CDR3. The CDR3 nucleotides read TGTGCCAGCAGTGCCCCCTTACGGGGGGACTACGAGCAGTACTTC. It specifies CASSAPLRGDYEQYF.

This clonotype turned up a few times. The V and J genes are TRBV2 and TRBJ1-3; D remains ambiguous. Trimming took off 7 bases at V and 1 base at J, with 14 bases between the two ends. The CDR3 contains 15 residues. Germline loops: CDR1 SNHLY, CDR2 FYNNEI. For the CDR3, the DNA is TGTGCCAGCAAATCCAGGCTGGGTTCTGGAAACACCATATATTTT. Translated: CASKSRLGSGNTIYF.

The chain is built from TRBV29-1 and TRBJ2-7; D perhaps matches TRBD1 (6 bases). Germline values: CDR1 SQVTM, CDR2 ANQGSEA. The CDR3 is 16 amino acids. Trimming took off 0 bases at V and 3 bases at J, with 18 bases between the two ends. CDR3 amino acids: CSVEEKRTEGNYEQYF. CDR3 coding DNA: TGCAGCGTTGAAGAAAAGCGGACAGAGGGCAACTACGAGCAGTACTTC.

This clonotype was observed at least ten times. V is TRBV7-3 and J is TRBJ2-3; TRBD2 agrees at 14 bases. V lost 5 bases to trimming and J lost 6 bases; unmatched junction nucleotides: 10. CDR3 size: 17 residues. The germline V gene has CDR1 SGHTA and CDR2 FQGTGA. This CDR3 is CASSPGLAGGSKDTQYF. CDR3 coding DNA: TGTGCCAGCAGCCCTGGACTAGCGGGGGGTAGTAAGGATACGCAGTATTTT.

At least ten counts were recorded for this clonotype. J is TRBJ2-7 and V is TRBV12-3 or TRBV12-4; 10 bases line up with TRBD2. The CDR3 covers 14 residues. Trimming removed 6 bases from V and 4 bases from J; junction bases left unmatched: 6. This chain's CDR3 is CASRSGTSAYEQYF. The CDR3 bases are TGTGCCAGCAGGTCCGGGACTAGCGCTTACGAGCAGTACTTC.

The table lists this clonotype with many counts. The V and J genes are TRBV6-2 or TRBV6-3 and TRBJ2-7; D is perhaps TRBD2 (5 bases). Germline V gene sequence: CDR1 MNHEY, CDR2 SVGEGT. V shed 7 bases and J shed 2 bases, with 15 bases lying between them. The CDR3 contains 14 residues. The CDR3 DNA sequence: TGTGCCAGCAACGGGCCTAGCAGCCCCTACGAGCAGTACTTC. This translates into CASNGPSSPYEQYF.